The clone carrying this TCR beta chain was seen at least ten times. Germline V gene data show CDR1 as KGHDR and CDR2 as SFDVKD. The V end was cut by 5 bases, the J end by 5 bases, with 11 bases between. The CDR3 is 14 residues long. Amplification of TCR alpha and beta CDR3 regions from RNA used iRepertoire nested multiplex PCR. Via MiXCR, TCRdb re-called the multiplex PCR reads, giving one row per CDR3 protein. The sample has roughly 350,000 distinct CDR3 sequences, approximately 42% seen once. This record belongs to a study of glioma-infiltrating T cells. Overall study: Glioma patients had dexamethasone for six or fewer days before surgery.

V gene TRBV24-1 combines with J gene TRBJ2-2, with a possible D match to TRBD2 (6 bases). Sequencing was carried out using glioma tissue, nonneoplastic brain tissue, or PBMCs (not recorded which). This TCR was recovered from a human donor with low-grade glioma or glioblastoma, undergoing nonglioma brain surgery, or in good health (not recorded which). This chain's CDR3 is CATSVGGLTGELFF. CDR3 DNA: TGTGCCACCAGTGTCGGAGGGTTAACCGGGGAGCTGTTTTTT.